Listed here is a single T cell receptor beta chain. What this receptor recognizes is not known. Base qualities are not provided; no much larger clone lies one nucleotide away. Taken with the paper, the label for treatment or condition translates to: suppressive antiretroviral therapy. Cells were stimulated with anti-CD3/anti-CD28 magnetic beads as a nonspecific positive control representing the CD4+ T cell repertoire. Responding CD4+ T cells were sorted by upregulation of both CD40 ligand and CD69. Participants were HIV-1-infected adults who started suppressive ART during chronic infection. For at least 4 years, participants had undetectable plasma HIV-1 RNA, below 50 copies/mL. To be included, a participant needed positive CMV serology and a CD4+ T cell count above 400 cells/uL. Before stimulation, PBMCs were isolated using density centrifugation and then depleted of CD8+ T cells. For roughly 19 hours, CD8-depleted PBMCs were stimulated with anti-CD28/CD49d costimulation, a CD40-blocking antibody, and enfuvirtide, which was added to prevent new infections. Cell sorting was done on a Beckman Coulter MoFlo Legacy or XDP sorter, and dead cells were excluded with propidium iodide. Genomic DNA was extracted using the QIAamp DNA Mini Kit for samples with more than one million cells and using the Quick-DNA Microprep Kit for all other samples.

The germline V gene encodes CDR1 SGHTA and CDR2 FQGTGA. After removal of 4 bases from V and 6 bases from J, the junction retains 4 bases not matched to a gene. Counted from cysteine to phenylalanine, this CDR3 has 14 amino acids. Only the CDR3 DNA is retained, 42 bases long and in frame from the first base. The immunoSEQ hsTCRB assay version 4, run in survey mode, was used to sequence TCRbeta repertoires from genomic DNA. For TCRbeta sequencing, genomic DNA was diluted to approximately 9.9 ng/uL, and up to about 1 ug was used per sample. Concerning the study's data processing: TCRbeta data were analyzed in ImmunoSeq Analyzer 3.0, with diversity computed on productive nucleotide rearrangements. The improved Chao index was used to estimate lower-bound TCR diversity, and the Gini coefficient was used to estimate clonality using the Immunarch R package. Different nucleotide rearrangements encoding the same CDR3beta amino acid sequence were counted as distinct clonotypes. Differential abundance analysis found TCRbeta sequences that were significantly enriched in antigen-responding cells compared with anti-CD3/anti-CD28-activated cells. GLIPH2 clustered TCRs by predicted peptide-MHC specificity, both within individual participants and across merged participant data sets. TCRdb provides this immuneACCESS table in a form limited to in-frame rearrangements. Some clones are lacking; in checked studies, under half of them reflect an unresolved V gene, and why the rest are absent is not known. V, J and clone size are those of that table, while D and trimming were read from the DNA. A total of 35,000 to 55,000 clones appear in this sample, roughly nine tenths of them only once. The top ten constitute 1.8% of the sample.

These data come from a study of persistence of HIV-infected CD4 T cells (TCRdb year 2020). Notes on the research overall: Participants had been on suppressive ART for a median of roughly eight years. The TCR cluster analysis across participants included about eight participants for CMV and more than 5 participants for Gag. Proviral sequencing was used to assess clonality among infected cells, whereas TCRbeta sequencing gauged the clonality of all cells within each sorted population. CMV- and HIV-1 Gag-responding CD4+ T cells were isolated from ART-treated individuals so that antigen-driven clonal expansion of HIV-1-infected cells could be examined. Apart from a couple of participants who underwent leukapheresis at a single time point, peripheral blood samples of up to about 180 mL were collected from participants at multiple time points. Anti-CD3/anti-CD28 stimulation activated a higher proportion of cells, with a lower memory fraction, than antigen stimulation. Beyond this particular receptor, the publication reports: Only a small number of individuals took part in the study, and the range of antigens tested was limited. Significantly lower TCRbeta richness was observed in CMV- and Gag-responding cells than in anti-CD3/anti-CD28-responding cells, and higher oligoclonality was observed in CMV-responding cells than in CD3/CD28-stimulated and Gag-responding cells. Within the same sorted populations, how oligoclonal the TCRs were correlated with how oligoclonal the proviruses were. Degenerate expanded CDR3beta sequences were enriched in antigen-responding cells, suggesting convergent selection of CD4+ responses to CMV and Gag. Restriction of bulk TCR analyses to the rare CMV-responding cells that actually carried HIV-1 proviruses was not possible.

This receptor chain uses TRBV7-3 and TRBJ2-1, with 9 middle bases fitting TRBD1. The TCR comes from an adult man with HIV who was CMV-seropositive. Here the sequenced sample was CD4+ T cells sorted from PBMCs after approximately 18-hour stimulation, taken from a patient who received antiretroviral therapy. The intended sense of this specimen's cell subset or site label: CD40L+CD69+ CD4 T cells responding to anti-CD3/anti-CD28 beads, representing the overall repertoire. The base sequence is TGTGCCAGCAGCTCAAAGACAGGGGGCAATGAGCAGTTCTTC. Its product reads: CASSSKTGGNEQFF.